Listed here are 10 T cell receptor beta chains from one sample, sequenced in a study of blood T cell repertoires in COVID-19 (dated by TCRdb to 2018 to 2020). Libraries were constructed by the immunoSEQ multiplex PCR assay. As stored in TCRdb, this immuneACCESS dataset retains in-frame rearrangements with V and J assigned. A fraction of the clones does not appear; measured against another copy, unresolved V genes explain less than half of the discrepancy, and the remainder lacks a known reason. In this sample the table shows some 300,000 clones, 70% to 90% of which occur a single time. In total, the top ten clones hold 6.9% of the sample. Sequencing input: peripheral blood. Source of these receptors: a young woman who had recovered from COVID-19.

This clone came up once. The V gene is TRBV3-1 (or the pseudogene TRBV3-2), the J gene TRBJ2-5; 10 positions match TRBD2. The CDR3 covers 15 residues. The germline gives CDR1 LGHDT, CDR2 YNNKEL (reference sequence). The J segment lost 5 bases and the V segment lost 4 bases, leaving 7 bases of the junction unmatched. The CDR3 DNA follows: TGTGCCAGCAGCCCCCGGGGTAGCGGGAGGGAGACCCAGTACTTC. Amino acids: CASSPRGSGRETQYF.

This chain connects TRBV11-3 to TRBJ2-1; possibly TRBD2 for D (6 bases). Germline V gene data show CDR1 as SGHNT and CDR2 as YENEEA. The CDR3 is 15 amino acids. Trimming cost V 3 bases and J 8 bases, with 17 bases left between them. The CDR3: CASSFRGGVGDEQFF. In DNA, the CDR3 is TGTGCCAGCAGCTTTAGAGGAGGGGTTGGCGATGAGCAGTTCTTC.

CDR3 in amino acids: CSAQKVGAGELFF. Here the CDR3 DNA reads TGCAGCGCCCAGAAGGTGGGCGCCGGGGAGCTGTTTTTT. V usage is TRBV29-1 and J usage is TRBJ2-2; D gene ambiguous. This CDR3 region has 13 residues. Germline CDR1 is SQVTM and CDR2 is ANQGSEA. Trimming removed 7 bases at V and 6 bases at J, with 15 bases between.

V gene TRBV9 combines with J gene TRBJ2-2; 10 bases are a match to TRBD1. The CDR3 is 16 amino acids. Germline CDR1 SGDLS, CDR2 YYNGEE. V was pared by 3 bases and J by 0 bases, with 2 bases of the junction left unmatched. In nucleotides, the CDR3 is TGTGCCAGCAGCGCCGGGACAGGGGCGAACACCGGGGAGCTGTTTTTT. This translates into CASSAGTGANTGELFF. Full variable domain (outside the CDR3, taken from reference TRBV9 and TRBJ2-2): DSGVTQTPKHLITATGQRVTLRCSPRSGDLSVYWYQQSLDQGLQFLIQYYNGEERAKGNILERFSAQQFPDLHSELNLSSLELGDSALYFCASSAGTGANTGELFFGEGSRLTVL.

The chain uses TRBV6-4 and TRBJ1-6; the match to TRBD1 covers 10 bases. CDR3 length: 16 residues. The germline V gene encodes CDR1 MRHNA and CDR2 SNTAGT. V lost 8 bases, J lost 9 bases, and 13 bases stayed unmatched. CDR3 amino acids: CASSKDLGQGTSPLHF. The CDR3 coding sequence is TGTGCCAGCTCCAAAGATTTGGGACAGGGGACTTCACCCCTCCACTTT.

This chain joins TRBV20-1 and TRBJ1-5; a weak D match, TRBD1 (6 bases). Germline V gene sequence: CDR1 DFQATT, CDR2 SNEGSKA (reference sequence). Between the trimmed V and J ends, which lost 3 bases and 0 bases, there was a span of 12 bases. This CDR3 is 15 amino acids long. This chain's CDR3 is CSASPGVYSNQPQHF. CDR3 bases: TGCAGTGCTAGTCCAGGGGTCTATAGCAATCAGCCCCAGCATTTT.

V gene TRBV10-3 combines with J gene TRBJ2-3, with a weak D call TRBD1 (6 bases). The CDR3 has 16 amino acids. Per germline, CDR1 ENHRY and CDR2 SYGVKD. Trimming shortened V by 5 bases and J by 1 base, and 16 bases separated the two germline ends. In DNA, the CDR3 is TGTGCCATCAGTTCCGAGCGACAGGCTGGCACAGATACGCAGTATTTT. Encoded protein: CAISSERQAGTDTQYF.

This clone occurred once. This chain connects TRBV11-1 to TRBJ2-2, with TRBD1 matching 7 bases. CDR3 length: 13 residues. The trim removed 4 bases at V and 9 bases at J, leaving 5 bases unmatched. CDR1 SGHAT and CDR2 FQDESV come from the germline V gene (reference sequence). The CDR3 DNA is TGTGCCAGCAGCTCTGACAGGGCCCGGGAGCTGTTTTTT. Residues: CASSSDRARELFF.

This clone was seen once. This sequence joins TRBV21-1 and TRBJ1-5; the DNA was not compared with TRBD1, the D call given in the table. TRBV21-1 is a documented pseudogene. The CDR3 extends over 13 amino acids. CDR3 residues: CASDMPPIMPQHF. Here the CDR3 DNA reads TGTGCCAGCGACATGCCTCCAATTATGCCCCAGCATTTT.

The chain uses TRBV30 and TRBJ2-6, with a weak D call TRBD1 (5 bases). The ends were cut back, 1 base at V and 0 bases at J, with 19 bases in the middle. CDR3 length: 19 residues. Germline V gene data show CDR1 as GTSNPN and CDR2 as SVGIG (reference sequence). The CDR3 reads CAWSALTTALSSGANVLTF. In DNA, the CDR3 is TGTGCCTGGAGTGCCCTCACGACAGCTTTAAGCTCTGGGGCCAACGTCCTGACTTTC.